This T cell receptor (beta chain) is drawn from a study of shared clonotypes between healthy human individuals (dated by TCRdb to between 2020 and 2021). About the investigation overall: Three men and a couple of women, aged 18 to 49 years, made up the cohort. Blood TCR repertoires of about 5 healthy adults were deeply sequenced to estimate repertoire size and the extent of clonotype sharing between individuals. Different laboratories and diverse techniques were used to prepare libraries and sequence TCR repertoires, to increase sequencing depth and limit assay-specific biases. Leukapheresis yielded between about 0.85 and 10 billion PBMCs per donor. General findings and caveats noted by the study authors: Only blood was sampled, and tissue TCR repertoires likely differ from those in blood. The small number of donors limited the genetic and exposure-history diversity represented. Pairwise subsampling led to the expectation that sequencing depth would affect the degree of clonotype sharing among donors.

Using the deep immunoSEQ assay, multiplex PCR amplified TCR CDR3 regions from genomic DNA. For each cell subset, the extracted genomic DNA was distributed evenly across all wells of several immunoSEQ 96-well plates, and each plate served as one replicate. For unsorted PBMC, 250 to 350 ng genomic DNA, equal to approximately 30,000 T cell genomes, was loaded into each replicate PCR. Unsorted PBMC genomic DNA was sequenced across ten immunoSEQ deep assay plates. Purified libraries were measured with a Qubit 3.0 fluorometer, size-checked on a Bioanalyzer 2100, and measured again with the KAPA Library Quantification kit. Each immunoSEQ 96-well plate was sequenced on its own single-read 150-cycle Illumina NextSeq 550 flow cell. The source study handled its data this way. Because the immunoSEQ output held only junctional sequences and lacked quality scores, the filtering could not match the filtering applied to full-length reads. Sequences were annotated with PyIR, a Python wrapper for IgBLAST v1.9, and V/J genes and CDR3 were assigned using IMGT germline references. Reads with weak V/J assignments (E-value above 1e-6), missing CDR3, stop codons, out-of-frame junctions, or ambiguous translated residues were removed. A V3J clonotype was defined by an identical inferred V gene, J gene, and CDR3 amino acid sequence. Percentage overlap between repertoires was computed as shared unique clonotypes divided by the size of the smaller repertoire. Richness of each repertoire was evaluated using RTK rarefaction, the Chao1 estimator, and Recon v2.1 estimates of unobserved clonotypes. In its TCRdb copy, this immuneACCESS table keeps in-frame sequences only and misses some clones. Where compared with another copy, unresolved V genes explain less than half of these, and the others have no known cause. V, J and clone size are taken as reported in that table, and D and trimming were inferred from the DNA itself. The sample contains 450,000 to 500,000 clones, roughly 85% of them found a single time. Approximately 12% of the sample goes to the ten largest clones.

The donors were healthy, HIV-negative adults who had no recently reported acute infections or vaccinations. All donors were Caucasian adults living in Nashville, Tennessee, USA. In the unsorted samples, some 94 million PBMCs were counted, and genomic DNA was extracted using the QIAamp DNA Blood Mini kit. Blood was obtained by leukapheresis, after which PBMCs were separated by Ficoll-Histopaque density gradient centrifugation and cryopreserved in liquid nitrogen vapor phase. A word on this clone: What antigen it recognizes has not been identified. The record has no base qualities; no much larger clone is one base away.

Based on the germline V gene, the CDR1 and CDR2 sequences are MNHEY and SVGAGI. Including cysteine and phenylalanine, the CDR3 has 13 amino acids. The only DNA kept is the CDR3, 39 bases in frame from the first base. Trimming removed 7 bases from V and 5 bases from J, leaving 12 bases between the germline ends. The specimen was PBMCs. This TCR was sampled from a woman between 40 and 50 years old in good health. Some clones in this sample may be carry-over from other donors' samples. In this chain, TRBV6-5 is recombined with TRBJ1-5; no D gene call is confident. The sequenced DNA: TGTGCCAGCAAGGCGTCGAATGATCAGCCCCAGCATTTT. This codes for CASKASNDQPQHF.